Following are 8 T cell receptor beta chains from one sample sequenced in a study of OX40 agonist ivuxolimab in advanced cancers. The protocol used for the library was the immunoSEQ multiplex PCR assay. The table comes from immuneACCESS by way of TCRdb, which keeps in-frame sequences with V and J called. Part of the clones is missing from these tables; in studies checked, under half for an unresolved V gene and the rest for unknown reasons. This sample is represented by about 71,000 clones; approximately 78% of them were singletons. The ten top clones hold roughly 5.4% of the sample. The sequencing used CD4+ or CD8+ T cells sorted from blood, collected in a trial of the OX40 agonist ivuxolimab. These receptors originate from an adult with an advanced solid tumor such as melanoma, head and neck, liver or kidney cancer.

This clone has a handful of counts. This chain joins TRBV18 and TRBJ2-7; 8 bases match TRBD1. Germline CDR1 reads KGHSH; CDR2 reads LQKENI. This CDR3 is built from 12 residues. J gave up 9 bases and V 3 bases, and 4 bases lay outside the gene matches. In DNA, the CDR3 is TGTGCCAGCTCACCCGGGACAGGTGGGCAGTACTTC. This gives the protein CASSPGTGGQYF.

J is TRBJ1-1 and V is TRBV6-5; 10 positions match TRBD1. This CDR3 is built from 15 residues. Germline-derived CDR1 and CDR2 are MNHEY and SVGAGI. V shed 5 bases, J shed 5 bases, and the junction held 8 bases outside the gene matches. The CDR3: CASSRGDRGRTEAFF. The CDR3 coding sequence is TGTGCCAGCAGTCGCGGGGACAGGGGAAGGACTGAAGCTTTCTTT.

This clone showed up just a few times. The chain employs TRBV5-4 and TRBJ1-1; D not certain. Between the trimmed V and J ends, which lost 0 bases and 2 bases, there was a span of 11 bases. The CDR3 has 15 residues. In germline, CDR1 is SGHNT, CDR2 YYREEE (reference sequence). The CDR3 here is CASSLGGTANTEAFF. In DNA, the CDR3 is TGTGCCAGCAGCTTGGGGGGTACGGCAAACACTGAAGCTTTCTTT. The variable domain in full, completed from reference TRBV5-4 and TRBJ1-1, reads ETGVTQSPTHLIKTRGQQVTLRCSSQSGHNTVSWYQQALGQGPQFIFQYYREEENGRGNFPPRFSGLQFPNYSSELNVNALELDDSALYLCASSLGGTANTEAFFGQGTRLTVV.

J is TRBJ2-5 and V is TRBV4-1; D is ambiguous. V lost 4 bases to trimming and J lost 5 bases, with 26 bases between them. The CDR3 loop spans 18 amino acids. The germline gives CDR1 MGHRA, CDR2 YSYEKL. The CDR3 DNA reads TGCGCCAGCAGCCCCCGGCCTGGCGACAACTCGCCGGCGGAGACCCAGTACTTC. Translated, it gives CASSPRPGDNSPAETQYF.

The count of this clone is one. The rearrangement joins TRBV6-5 to TRBJ1-1; no clear D. Germline V gene lookup returns CDR1 MNHEY and CDR2 SVGAGI. This CDR3 has 13 residues. Deletions cut 2 bases from V and 6 bases from J, with 10 bases between. Written as DNA, the CDR3 is TGTGCCAGCAGTTACGAGGGAGGGTCTGAAGCTTTCTTT. Amino acids: CASSYEGGSEAFF.

The V and J genes are TRBV5-1 and TRBJ1-3, with D unresolved. This CDR3 is built from 16 residues. Germline CDR1 SGHRS, CDR2 YFSETQ. V lost 0 bases to trimming and J lost 4 bases, with 14 bases between them. The CDR3, as DNA: TGCGCCAGCAGCTTGGCGGGTCCCGAGAGGGGAAACACCATATATTTT. Translated, it gives CASSLAGPERGNTIYF.

This rearrangement joins TRBV9 to TRBJ2-1; D unclear. Trimming removed 4 bases from V and 2 bases from J, with 13 bases in between. Germline V CDR1 and CDR2: SGDLS, YYNGEE. This CDR3 has 15 residues. CDR3 nucleotide sequence: TGTGCCAGCAGCCCCGGCTCGGTTACCTACAATGAGCAGTTCTTC. Translated, it gives CASSPGSVTYNEQFF.

This clone was observed a single time. This rearrangement joins TRBV6-1 to TRBJ1-1; TRBD1 matches at 7 bases. Germline-derived CDR1 and CDR2 are MNHNS and SASEGT. This CDR3 has 14 amino acids. V lost 6 bases and J lost 1; bases outside the gene matches: 5. The CDR3 region is CASRKGQTNTEAFF. The CDR3 nucleotides read TGTGCCAGCAGAAAGGGACAGACGAACACTGAAGCTTTCTTT.